This TCR beta chain was identified during a study of spatial heterogeneity in lung cancer. This clonotype counts as medium-sized (0.01 to 0.1%). Antigen specificity is unknown. Points from the study as a whole: More often at tumor resection than at routine follow-up, ubiquitous expanded tumor TCRs were detected in the blood.

V lost 6 bases to trimming and J lost 0 bases, with 9 bases between them. Germline V lookup: CDR1 MDHEN, CDR2 SYDVKM. The CDR3 is 14 residues long. In TCRdb, the 5' RACE reads were re-called with MiXCR into one record per CDR3 protein. The table has approximately 5,000 distinct CDR3 sequences, 28% seen once. The time point was: sample taken at primary tumor resection. No cells were sorted before sequencing. The whole RNA sequenced was extracted from tumor, nontumor lung or frozen PBMC. Samples came from some 73 TRACERx patients with untreated early-stage lung cancer. The chain uses TRBV28 and TRBJ2-1, with D perhaps matching TRBD2 (5 bases). This specimen consisted of PBMCs, obtained at surgery. This TCR was sampled from a male donor with early-stage non-small cell lung cancer. Here the CDR3 reads CASRPGSSYNEQFF. The DNA of the CDR3 is TGTGCCAGCAGGCCGGGAAGCTCCTACAATGAGCAGTTCTTC.